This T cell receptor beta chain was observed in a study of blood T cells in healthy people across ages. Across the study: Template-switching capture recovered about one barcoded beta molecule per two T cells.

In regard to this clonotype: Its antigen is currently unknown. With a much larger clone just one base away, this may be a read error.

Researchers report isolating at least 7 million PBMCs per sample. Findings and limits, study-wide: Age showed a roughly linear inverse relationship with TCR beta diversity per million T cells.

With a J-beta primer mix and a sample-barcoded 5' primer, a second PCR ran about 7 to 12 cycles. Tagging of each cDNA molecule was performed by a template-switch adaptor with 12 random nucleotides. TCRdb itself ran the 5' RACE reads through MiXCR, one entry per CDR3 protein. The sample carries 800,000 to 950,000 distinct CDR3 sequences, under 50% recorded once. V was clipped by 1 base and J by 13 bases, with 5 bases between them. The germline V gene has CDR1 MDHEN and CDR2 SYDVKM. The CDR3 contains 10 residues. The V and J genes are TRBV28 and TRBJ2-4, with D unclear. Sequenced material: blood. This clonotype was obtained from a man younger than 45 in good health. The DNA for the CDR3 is TGTGCCAGCAGTTTATACCAGCAGTACTTC. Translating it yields CASSLYQQYF.